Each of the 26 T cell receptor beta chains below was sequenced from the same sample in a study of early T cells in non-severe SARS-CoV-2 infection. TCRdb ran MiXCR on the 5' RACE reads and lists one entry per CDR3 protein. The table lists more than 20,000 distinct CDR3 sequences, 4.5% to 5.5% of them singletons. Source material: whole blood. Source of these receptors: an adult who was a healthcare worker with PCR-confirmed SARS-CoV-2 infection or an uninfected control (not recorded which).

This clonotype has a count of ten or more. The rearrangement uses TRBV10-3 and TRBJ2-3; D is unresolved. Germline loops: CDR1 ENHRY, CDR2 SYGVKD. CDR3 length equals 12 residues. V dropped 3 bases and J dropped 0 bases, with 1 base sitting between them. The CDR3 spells CAISDSTDTQYF. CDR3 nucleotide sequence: TGTGCCATCAGTGACAGCACAGATACGCAGTATTTT.

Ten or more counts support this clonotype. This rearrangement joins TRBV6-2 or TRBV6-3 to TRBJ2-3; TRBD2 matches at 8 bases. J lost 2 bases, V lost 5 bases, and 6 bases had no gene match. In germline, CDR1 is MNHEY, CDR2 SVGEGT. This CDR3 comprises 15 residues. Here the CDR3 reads CASSTGLVYTDTQYF. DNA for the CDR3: TGTGCCAGCAGTACGGGACTAGTCTACACAGATACGCAGTATTTT.

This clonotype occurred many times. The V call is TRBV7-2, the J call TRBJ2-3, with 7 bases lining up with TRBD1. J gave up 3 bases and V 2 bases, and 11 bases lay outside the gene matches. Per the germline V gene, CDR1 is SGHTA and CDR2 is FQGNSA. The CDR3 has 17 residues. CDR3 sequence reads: CASSLSPGTARTDTQYF. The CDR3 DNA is TGTGCCAGCAGCTTATCTCCCGGGACAGCCCGGACAGATACGCAGTATTTT. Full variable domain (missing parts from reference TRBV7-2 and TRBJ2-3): GAGVSQSPSNKVTEKGKDVELRCDPISGHTALYWYRQSLGQGLEFLIYFQGNSAPDKSGLPSDRFSAERTGGSVSTLTIQRTQQEDSAVYLCASSLSPGTARTDTQYFGPGTRLTVL.

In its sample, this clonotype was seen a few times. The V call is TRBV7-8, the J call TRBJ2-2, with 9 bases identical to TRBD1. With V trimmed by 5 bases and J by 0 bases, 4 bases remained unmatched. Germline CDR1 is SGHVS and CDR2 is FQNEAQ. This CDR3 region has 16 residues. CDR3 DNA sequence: TGTGCCAGCAGCGCAGGACAGGGGCCGAACACCGGGGAGCTGTTTTTT. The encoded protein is CASSAGQGPNTGELFF. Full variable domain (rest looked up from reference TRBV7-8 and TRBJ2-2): GAGVSQSPRYKVAKRGQDVALRCDPISGHVSLFWYQQALGQGPEFLTYFQNEAQLDKSGLPSDRFFAERPEGSVSTLKIQRTQQEDSAVYLCASSAGQGPNTGELFFGEGSRLTVL.

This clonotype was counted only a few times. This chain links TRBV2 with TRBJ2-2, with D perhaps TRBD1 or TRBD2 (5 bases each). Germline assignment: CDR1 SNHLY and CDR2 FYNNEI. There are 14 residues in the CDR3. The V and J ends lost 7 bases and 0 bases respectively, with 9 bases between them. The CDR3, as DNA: TGTGCCAGCAAGGGGAGTGCGAACACCGGGGAGCTGTTTTTT. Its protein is CASKGSANTGELFF.

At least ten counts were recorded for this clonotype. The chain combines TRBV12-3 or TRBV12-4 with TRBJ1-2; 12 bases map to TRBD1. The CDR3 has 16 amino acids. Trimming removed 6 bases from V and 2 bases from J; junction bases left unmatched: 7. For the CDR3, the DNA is TGTGCCAGCAGACGGGACAGGGGGCGATCGAACTATGGCTACACCTTC. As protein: CASRRDRGRSNYGYTF.

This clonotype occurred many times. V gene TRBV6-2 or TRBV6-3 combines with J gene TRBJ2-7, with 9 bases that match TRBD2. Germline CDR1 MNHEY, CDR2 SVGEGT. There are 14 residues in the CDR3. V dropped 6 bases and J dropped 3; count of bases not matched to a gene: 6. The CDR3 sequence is CASSEQAGGYEQYF. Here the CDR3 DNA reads TGTGCCAGCAGCGAACAAGCGGGGGGCTACGAGCAGTACTTC.

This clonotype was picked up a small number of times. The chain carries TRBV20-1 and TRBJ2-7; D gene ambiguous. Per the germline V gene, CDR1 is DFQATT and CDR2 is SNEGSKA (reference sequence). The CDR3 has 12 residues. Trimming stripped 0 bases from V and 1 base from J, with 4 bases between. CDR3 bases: TGCAGTGCTAGAGATCAGTCCTACGAGCAGTACTTC. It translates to CSARDQSYEQYF.

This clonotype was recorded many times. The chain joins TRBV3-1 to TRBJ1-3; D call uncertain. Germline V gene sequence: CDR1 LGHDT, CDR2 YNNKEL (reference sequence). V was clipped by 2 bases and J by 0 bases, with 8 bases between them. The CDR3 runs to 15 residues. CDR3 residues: CASSQQVVSGNTIYF. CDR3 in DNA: TGTGCCAGCAGCCAACAGGTGGTCTCTGGAAACACCATATATTTT.

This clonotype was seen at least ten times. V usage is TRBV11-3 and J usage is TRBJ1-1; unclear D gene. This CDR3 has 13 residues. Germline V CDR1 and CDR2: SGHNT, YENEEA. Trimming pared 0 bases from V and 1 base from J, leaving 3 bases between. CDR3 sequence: CASSLDTNTEAFF. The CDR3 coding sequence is TGTGCCAGCAGCTTAGATACGAACACTGAAGCTTTCTTT.

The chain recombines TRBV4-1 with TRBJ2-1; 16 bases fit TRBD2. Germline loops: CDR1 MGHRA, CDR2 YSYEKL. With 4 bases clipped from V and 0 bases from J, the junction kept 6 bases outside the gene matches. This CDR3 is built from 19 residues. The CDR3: CASSLGLAGGQRSYNEQFF. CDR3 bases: TGCGCCAGCAGCCTGGGACTAGCGGGAGGGCAACGCTCCTACAATGAGCAGTTCTTC.

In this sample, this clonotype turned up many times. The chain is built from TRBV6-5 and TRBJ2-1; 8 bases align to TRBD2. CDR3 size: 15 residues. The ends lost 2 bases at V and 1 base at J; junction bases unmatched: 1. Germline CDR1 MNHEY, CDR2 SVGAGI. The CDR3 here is CASSYSGRSYNEQFF. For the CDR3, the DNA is TGTGCCAGCAGTTACAGCGGGAGATCCTACAATGAGCAGTTCTTC.

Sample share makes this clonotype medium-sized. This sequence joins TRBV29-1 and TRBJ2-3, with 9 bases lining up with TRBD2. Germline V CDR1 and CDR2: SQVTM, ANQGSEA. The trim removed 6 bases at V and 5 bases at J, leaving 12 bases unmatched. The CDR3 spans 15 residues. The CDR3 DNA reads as TGCAGCGTCGGGGATATAGCGGGAGCGGGAGATACGCAGTATTTT. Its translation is CSVGDIAGAGDTQYF.

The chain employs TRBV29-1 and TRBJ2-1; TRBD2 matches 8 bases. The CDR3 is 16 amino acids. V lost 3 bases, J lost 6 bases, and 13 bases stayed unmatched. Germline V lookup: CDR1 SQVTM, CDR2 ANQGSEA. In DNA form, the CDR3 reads TGCAGCGTTGACGGGGATCGAGTAGCGGGAAGCAATGAGCAGTTCTTC. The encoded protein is CSVDGDRVAGSNEQFF.

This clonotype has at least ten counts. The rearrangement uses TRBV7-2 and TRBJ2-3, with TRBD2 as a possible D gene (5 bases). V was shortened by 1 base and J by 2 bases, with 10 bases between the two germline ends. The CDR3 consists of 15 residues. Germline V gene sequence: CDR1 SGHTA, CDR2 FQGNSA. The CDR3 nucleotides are TGTGCCAGCAGCTTAGAGCGCGGGCACACAGATACGCAGTATTTT. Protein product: CASSLERGHTDTQYF.

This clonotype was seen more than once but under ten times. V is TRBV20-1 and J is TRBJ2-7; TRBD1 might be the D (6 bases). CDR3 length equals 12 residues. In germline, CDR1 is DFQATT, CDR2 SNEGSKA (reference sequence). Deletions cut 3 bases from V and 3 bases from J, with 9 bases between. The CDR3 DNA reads TGCAGTGCTAGCAGGGGATACTACGAGCAGTACTTC. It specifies CSASRGYYEQYF.

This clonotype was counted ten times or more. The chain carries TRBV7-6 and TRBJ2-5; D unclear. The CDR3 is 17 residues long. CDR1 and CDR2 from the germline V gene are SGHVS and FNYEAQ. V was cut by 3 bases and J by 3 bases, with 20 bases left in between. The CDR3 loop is CASSFSSGRTSEETQYF. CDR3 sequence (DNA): TGTGCCAGCAGCTTTTCTTCCGGCAGAACTTCCGAAGAGACCCAGTACTTC.

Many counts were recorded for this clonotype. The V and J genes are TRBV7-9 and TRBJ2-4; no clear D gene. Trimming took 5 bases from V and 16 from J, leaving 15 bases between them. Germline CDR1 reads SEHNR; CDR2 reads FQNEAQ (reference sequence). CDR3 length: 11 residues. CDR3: CASSPDPSGYF. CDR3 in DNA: TGTGCCAGCAGCCCAGACCCCTCAGGTTACTTC.

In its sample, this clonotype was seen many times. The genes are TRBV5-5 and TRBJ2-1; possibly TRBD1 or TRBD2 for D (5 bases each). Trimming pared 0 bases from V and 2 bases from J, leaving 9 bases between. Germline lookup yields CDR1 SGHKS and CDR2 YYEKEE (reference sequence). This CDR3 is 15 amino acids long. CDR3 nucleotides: TGTGCCAGCAGCTTGGAAGGGGACCCCTACAATGAGCAGTTCTTC. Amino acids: CASSLEGDPYNEQFF.

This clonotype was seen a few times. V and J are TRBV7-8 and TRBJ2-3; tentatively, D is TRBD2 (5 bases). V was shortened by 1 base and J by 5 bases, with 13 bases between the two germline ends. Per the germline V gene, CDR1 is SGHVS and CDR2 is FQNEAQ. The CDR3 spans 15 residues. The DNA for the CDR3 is TGTGCCAGCAGCTTAGGTCGACCCCGGGGAGATACGCAGTATTTT. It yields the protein CASSLGRPRGDTQYF.

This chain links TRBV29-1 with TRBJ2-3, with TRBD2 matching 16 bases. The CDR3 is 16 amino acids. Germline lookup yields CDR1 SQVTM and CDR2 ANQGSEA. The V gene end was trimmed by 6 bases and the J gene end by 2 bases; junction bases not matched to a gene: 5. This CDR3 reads CSVGGLAGGPTDTQYF. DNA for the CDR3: TGCAGCGTCGGGGGACTAGCGGGAGGGCCCACAGATACGCAGTATTTT.

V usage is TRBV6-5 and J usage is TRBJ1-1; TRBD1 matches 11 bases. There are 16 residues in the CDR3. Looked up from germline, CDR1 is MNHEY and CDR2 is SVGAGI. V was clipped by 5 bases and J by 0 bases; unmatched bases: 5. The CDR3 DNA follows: TGTGCCAGCAGTACAGGACAGGGGGCGATGAACACTGAAGCTTTCTTT. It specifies CASSTGQGAMNTEAFF.

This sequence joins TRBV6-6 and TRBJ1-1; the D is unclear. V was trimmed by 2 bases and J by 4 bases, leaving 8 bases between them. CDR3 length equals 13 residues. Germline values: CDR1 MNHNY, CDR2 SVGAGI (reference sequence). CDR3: CASSYRVPTEAFF. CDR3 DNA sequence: TGTGCCAGCAGTTACCGAGTACCCACTGAAGCTTTCTTT.

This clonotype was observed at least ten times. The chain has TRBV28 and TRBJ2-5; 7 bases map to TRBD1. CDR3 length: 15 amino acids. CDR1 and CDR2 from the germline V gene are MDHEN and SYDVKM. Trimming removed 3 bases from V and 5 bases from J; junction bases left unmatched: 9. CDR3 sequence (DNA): TGTGCCAGCAGTTTCAGAGGGCAGGGGGATGAGACCCAGTACTTC. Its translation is CASSFRGQGDETQYF.

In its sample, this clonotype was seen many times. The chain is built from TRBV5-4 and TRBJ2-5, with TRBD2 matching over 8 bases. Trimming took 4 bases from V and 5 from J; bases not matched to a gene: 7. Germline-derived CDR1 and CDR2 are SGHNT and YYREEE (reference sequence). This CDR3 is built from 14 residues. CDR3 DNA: TGTGCCAGCAGCCGGGGGGGTTCGGACGAGACCCAGTACTTC. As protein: CASSRGGSDETQYF.

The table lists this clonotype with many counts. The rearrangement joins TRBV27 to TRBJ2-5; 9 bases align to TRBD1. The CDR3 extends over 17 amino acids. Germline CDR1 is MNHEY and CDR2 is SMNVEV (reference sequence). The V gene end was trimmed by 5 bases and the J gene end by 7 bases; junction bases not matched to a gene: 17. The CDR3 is CASSITYPGQGRWTQYF. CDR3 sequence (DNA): TGTGCCAGCAGTATAACCTATCCGGGACAGGGTCGGTGGACCCAGTACTTC.